This TCR beta chain came from a study of cytomegalovirus exposure and HLA in healthy donors (TCRdb year 2017). In the study overall: According to a later analysis, one platform produced both the 110 or so validation repertoires and the 666 repertoires of the first cohort. The aim of the study was to test whether cataloging public T cell receptors could identify signatures of past pathogen exposure. High-throughput TCR immunosequencing, statistical association of individual TCRs with disease status, and machine learning were combined to predict cytomegalovirus infection status. A separate validation cohort of roughly 130 different subjects was used in addition to the roughly 670-subject first cohort.

The donors belonged to the validation cohort of over a hundred subjects, which was separate from the approximately 610-subject first cohort. On this clone itself: Its antigen target is currently unknown. Per-base qualities were not stored, and no clone one base away is much larger.

The germline V gene sets CDR1 to MGHRA and CDR2 to YSYEKL. Taken from cysteine to phenylalanine, the CDR3 has 17 residues. Solely the CDR3 DNA is kept, with 51 bases framed from the first base. Here V drops 1 base and J drops 3 bases, and the junction holds 5 bases not matched to any gene. Results and caveats for the whole study, not just this receptor: In both the original and validation cohorts, the classifier was reported to diagnose cytomegalovirus status with high specificity and sensitivity. While some public TCRs were present in many individuals, most TCR sequences turned up only very rarely across donors. A later analysis lacked HLA typing for the validation cohort, so it scored co-occurrence in that cohort across all 110 or so repertoires. A later analysis found that TCRs clustered in the first cohort also tended to co-occur in the approximately 120 validation repertoires, with 90% to 95% of cluster scores above 0. In vitro tests confirmed that a few of the cytomegalovirus-associated TCR beta chains recognize cytomegalovirus antigens. According to the authors, the approach could potentially be generalized to other disease states and immunological phenotypes. The study gave a list of around 170 TCR beta chains associated with cytomegalovirus.

The protocol used for the library was the immunoSEQ multiplex PCR assay. Per the original workflow: A statistical classification framework was developed to diagnose cytomegalovirus status using the catalog of TCR beta chain sequences. The clones in this table, taken by TCRdb from immuneACCESS, are in-frame only. Not every clone is retained; where verified, under half of the shortfall comes from an unresolved V gene, and the cause of the rest is unknown. V and J calls and clone size follow that table, whereas D and trimming were derived from the DNA. This sample comprises 100,000 to 150,000 clones, around nine tenths of them detected only once. The biggest ten clones account for roughly 2% of the sample.

This TCR derives from a woman under 30 in good health and CMV-seronegative. This receptor chain uses TRBV4-1 and TRBJ2-4, and TRBD2 aligns with 11 junction nucleotides. Sequenced: PBMCs. The CDR3 here reads CASSQAGLADFKNIQYF. The bases read TGCGCCAGCAGCCAAGCGGGACTAGCGGACTTCAAAAACATTCAGTACTTC.